This T cell receptor (beta chain) is drawn from a study of patients and donors after allogeneic stem cell transplantation (dated by TCRdb to 2020 to 2021). Note on this clonotype: Its specific antigen is unknown. Base qualities are not provided; no much larger clone lies one nucleotide away.

The CDR3 runs 15 amino acids, cysteine and phenylalanine included. Of all the DNA, just the CDR3 is kept, 45 bases in frame from base 1. After removal of 1 base from V and 2 bases from J, the junction retains 4 bases not matched to a gene. Library generation was performed with RT-PCR. This sample was sequenced with a NextSeq 550. The public sequencing data were trimmed at Q25 with fastp and processed into clonotypes with MiXCR by TCRdb, which kept only in-frame beta chains. Each entry is one CDR3 protein sequence, shown with its most common DNA and genes. The sample data list about 960,000 distinct CDR3 sequences, and 18% of these were observed just once. The top ten clonotypes cover 6% of the sample.

This receptor was obtained from a human donor who was either an allogeneic HSCT recipient or a stem cell or donor lymphocyte infusion donor (not recorded which). It is not recorded whose cells these are; they may come from a transplant donor. The sequenced sample consisted of blood, either unsorted or a sorted T cell fraction (not recorded which). The chain is made from TRBV12-3 or TRBV12-4 and TRBJ2-5; 7 central bases correspond to TRBD1. The bases read TGTGCCAGCAGTTTAGTCCTGGGACAGCAAGAGACCCAGTACTTC. Its translation reads: CASSLVLGQQETQYF.